The source of this T cell receptor (beta chain) is a study of T cell responses to AZD1222 COVID-19 vaccine. The protocol was immunoSEQ multiplex PCR, while the TCRdb copy is restricted to in-frame clones and leaves out a portion. Of some 120,000 clones in the sample, approximately 83% are singletons; the top ten hold more than 7.5%. V was clipped by 1 base and J by 0 bases; unmatched bases: 6. The CDR3 runs to 19 residues. CDR1 and CDR2 from the germline V gene are LNHNV and YYDKDF (reference sequence). Sequences were derived from peripheral blood, sampled on day 0 of AZD1222 vaccination. This chain connects TRBV15 to TRBJ2-7; 16 bases line up with TRBD2. This TCR was recovered from an adult in good health. The CDR3 sequence: CATSRAGLAGGESSYEQYF. The CDR3 DNA is TGTGCCACCAGCAGAGCGGGACTAGCGGGAGGGGAAAGCTCCTACGAGCAGTACTTC.